Listed below are T cell receptor beta chains from one sample, sequenced in a study of blood T cell repertoires in COVID-19. The method was immunoSEQ multiplex PCR; TCRdb's version includes in-frame clones alone and lacks a portion of them. The sample records 100,000 to 150,000 clones, 75% to 90% being singletons. Sequencing was carried out using peripheral blood. The source is a woman older than 75 with COVID-19, enrolled during active disease. The CDR3 runs from the conserved cysteine through the conserved F or W. D genes are given only for firm matches. Only part of the rows carry a size: once, few, many, or a class if the clone is expanded.

D gene | clone size | J gene | V gene | CDR3 DNA | CDR3 protein
TRBD2 | NA | TRBJ2-7 | TRBV6-5 | TGTGCCAGCACGAAACTAGCGGGGAGCTACGAGCAGTACTTC | CASTKLAGSYEQYF
TRBD1 | NA | TRBJ1-4 | TRBV7-2 | TGTGCCAGCACACAGGGGGCGCACGAAAAACTGTTTTTT | CASTQGAHEKLFF
TRBD1 | NA | TRBJ2-5 | TRBV5-1 | TGCGCCAGCAGCCAGGGACAGAAAGAGACCCAGTACTTC | CASSQGQKETQYF
NA | NA | TRBJ1-6 | TRBV7-9 | TGTGCCAGCAGCTTAATCGGTTCACCCCTCCACTTT | CASSLIGSPLHF
TRBD1 | NA | TRBJ2-3 | TRBV5-4 | TGTGCCAGCAGCTTGCAAGGGGGCGATACGCAGTATTTT | CASSLQGGDTQYF
TRBD1 | NA | TRBJ1-4 | TRBV2 | TGTGCCAGCAGCGAGACAGGGGTTAATGAAAAACTGTTTTTT | CASSETGVNEKLFF
TRBD2 | NA | TRBJ2-5 | TRBV5-6 | TGTGCCAGCAGTAGAGGACTAGCGGGATACCAAGAGACCCAGTACTTC | CASSRGLAGYQETQYF
TRBD1 | NA | TRBJ1-4 | TRBV5-1 | TGCGCCAGCAGCTTGGGACAGGGGCATGAAAAACTGTTTTTT | CASSLGQGHEKLFF
NA | NA | TRBJ2-4 | TRBV19 | TGTGCCAGTAGTGGAGGGGCTACTTCAAACATTCAGTACTTC | CASSGGATSNIQYF
TRBD1 | NA | TRBJ2-3 | TRBV24-1 | TGTGCCACCAGTGGTAGGGACAGAATAGGAACAGATACGCAGTATTTT | CATSGRDRIGTDTQYF
TRBD2 | NA | TRBJ2-7 | TRBV28 | TGTGCCAGCAGTCGCTACGGAGCGGGAGGTATCTACGAGCAGTACTTC | CASSRYGAGGIYEQYF
TRBD1 | NA | TRBJ1-5 | TRBV2 | TGTGCCAGCAGTCTTACAGGGGTTCGTCAGCCCCAGCATTTT | CASSLTGVRQPQHF
TRBD2 | NA | TRBJ2-2 | TRBV6-2/TRBV6-3 | TGTGCCAGCAGTCGGACGGGGGGACTAGCGGGAAGCACCGGGGAGCTGTTTTTT | CASSRTGGLAGSTGELFF
TRBD1 | NA | TRBJ1-1 | TRBV3-1/TRBV3-2 | TGTGCCAGCAGCCAGGGGACAGGGTTCAACACTGAAGCTTTCTTT | CASSQGTGFNTEAFF
NA | NA | TRBJ2-2 | TRBV4-2 | TGTGCCAGCAGCCAGGGACACCCCACCGGGGAGCTGTTTTTT | CASSQGHPTGELFF
NA | once | TRBJ2-3 | TRBV21-1 | TGTGCCAGCAGCAAAATTGATAGGCAGTTTGACCAGGTAGGCGCAGATACGCAGTATTTT | CASSKIDRQFDQVGADTQYF